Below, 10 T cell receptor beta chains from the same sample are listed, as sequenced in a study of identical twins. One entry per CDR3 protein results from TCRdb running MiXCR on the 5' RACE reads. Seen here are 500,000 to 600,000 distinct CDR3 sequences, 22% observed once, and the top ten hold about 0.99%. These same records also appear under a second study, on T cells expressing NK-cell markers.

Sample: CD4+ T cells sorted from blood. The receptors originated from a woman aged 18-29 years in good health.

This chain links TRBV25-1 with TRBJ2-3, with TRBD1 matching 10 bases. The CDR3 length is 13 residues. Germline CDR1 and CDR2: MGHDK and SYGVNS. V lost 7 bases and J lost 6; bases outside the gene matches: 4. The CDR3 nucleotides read TGTGCCAGCAAGGGACAGGGGAGGGATACGCAGTATTTT. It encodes CASKGQGRDTQYF.

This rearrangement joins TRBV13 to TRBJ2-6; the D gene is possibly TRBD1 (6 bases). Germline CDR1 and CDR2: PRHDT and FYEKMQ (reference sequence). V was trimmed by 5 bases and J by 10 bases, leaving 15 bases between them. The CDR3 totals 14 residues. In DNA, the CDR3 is TGTGCCAGCAGCCCTTGGACAGCACCTAACGTCCTGACTTTC. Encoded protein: CASSPWTAPNVLTF.

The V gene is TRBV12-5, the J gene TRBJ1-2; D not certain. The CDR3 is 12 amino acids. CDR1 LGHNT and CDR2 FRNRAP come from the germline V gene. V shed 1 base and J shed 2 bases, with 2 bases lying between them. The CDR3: CASGLDNYGYTF. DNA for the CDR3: TGTGCTAGTGGTTTGGACAACTATGGCTACACCTTC.

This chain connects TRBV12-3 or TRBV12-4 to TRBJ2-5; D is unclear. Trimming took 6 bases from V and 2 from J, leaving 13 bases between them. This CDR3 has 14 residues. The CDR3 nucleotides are TGTGCCAGCAGCTTCAACCGGCCTCAAGAGACCCAGTACTTC. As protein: CASSFNRPQETQYF.

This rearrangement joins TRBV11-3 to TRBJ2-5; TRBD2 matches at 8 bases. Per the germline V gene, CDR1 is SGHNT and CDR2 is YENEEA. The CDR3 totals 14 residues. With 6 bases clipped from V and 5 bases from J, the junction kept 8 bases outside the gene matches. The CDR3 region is CASRLRASGETQYF. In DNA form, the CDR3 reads TGTGCCAGCAGACTTAGGGCTAGCGGGGAGACCCAGTACTTC.

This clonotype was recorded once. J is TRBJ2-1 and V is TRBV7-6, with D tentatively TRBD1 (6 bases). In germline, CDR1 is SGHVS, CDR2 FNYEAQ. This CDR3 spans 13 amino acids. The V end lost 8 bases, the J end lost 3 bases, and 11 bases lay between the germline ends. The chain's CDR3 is CASGEGVYNEQFF. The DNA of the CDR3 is TGTGCCAGCGGAGAGGGGGTCTACAATGAGCAGTTCTTC.

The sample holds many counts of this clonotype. CDR3 loop: CASSAAGEPYGYTF. CDR3 nucleotides: TGCGCCAGCAGCGCCGCAGGGGAACCCTATGGCTACACCTTC. The chain combines TRBV5-1 with TRBJ1-2; a possible D gene is TRBD1 (6 bases). V was trimmed by 4 bases and J by 4 bases, leaving 14 bases between them. The CDR3 runs to 14 residues. Per the germline V gene, CDR1 is SGHRS and CDR2 is YFSETQ.

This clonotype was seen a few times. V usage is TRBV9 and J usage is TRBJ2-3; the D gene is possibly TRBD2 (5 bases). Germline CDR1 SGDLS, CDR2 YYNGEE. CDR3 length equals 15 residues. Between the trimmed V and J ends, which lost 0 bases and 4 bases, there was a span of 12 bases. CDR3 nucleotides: TGTGCCAGCAGCGTAGCTAGCCTTCGCGCAGATACGCAGTATTTT. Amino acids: CASSVASLRADTQYF.

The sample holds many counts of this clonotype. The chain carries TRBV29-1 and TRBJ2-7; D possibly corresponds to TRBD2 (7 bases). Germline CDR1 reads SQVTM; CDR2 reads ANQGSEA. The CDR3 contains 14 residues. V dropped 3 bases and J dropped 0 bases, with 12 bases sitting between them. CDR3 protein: CSVDSGDYSYEQYF. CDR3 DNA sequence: TGCAGCGTTGATTCAGGGGACTACTCCTACGAGCAGTACTTC.

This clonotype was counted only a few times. Written as DNA, the CDR3 is TGTGCCAGCAGTGAGCGTGGGGCAGGGAGAGTGGATGAGCAGTTCTTC. It translates to CASSERGAGRVDEQFF. V usage is TRBV6-1 and J usage is TRBJ2-1; possibly TRBD1 or TRBD2 for D (5 bases each). Trimming left V 3 bases short and J 8 bases short, with 20 bases between. Germline V gives CDR1 MNHNS, CDR2 SASEGT. This CDR3 is 16 amino acids long.